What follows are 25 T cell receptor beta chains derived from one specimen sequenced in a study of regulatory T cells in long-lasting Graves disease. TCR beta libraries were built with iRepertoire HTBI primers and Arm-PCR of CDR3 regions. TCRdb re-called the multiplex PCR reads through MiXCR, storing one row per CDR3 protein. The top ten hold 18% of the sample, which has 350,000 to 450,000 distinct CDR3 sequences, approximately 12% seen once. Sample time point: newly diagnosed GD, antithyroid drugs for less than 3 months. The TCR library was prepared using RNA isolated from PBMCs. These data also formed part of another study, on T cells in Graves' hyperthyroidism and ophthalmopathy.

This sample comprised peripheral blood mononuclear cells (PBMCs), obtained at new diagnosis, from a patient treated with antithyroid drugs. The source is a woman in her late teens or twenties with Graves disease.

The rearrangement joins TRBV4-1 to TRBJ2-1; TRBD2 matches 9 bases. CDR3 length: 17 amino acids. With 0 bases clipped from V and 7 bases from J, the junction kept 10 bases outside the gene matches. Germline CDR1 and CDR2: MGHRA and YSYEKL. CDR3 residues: CASSQELWAGGPNEQFF. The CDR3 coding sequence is TGCGCCAGCAGCCAAGAGTTATGGGCGGGAGGGCCGAATGAGCAGTTCTTC.

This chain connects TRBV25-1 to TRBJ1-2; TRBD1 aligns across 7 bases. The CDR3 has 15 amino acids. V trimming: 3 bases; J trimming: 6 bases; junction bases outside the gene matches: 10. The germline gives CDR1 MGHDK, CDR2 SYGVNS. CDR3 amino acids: CASSEYIQGIHGYTF. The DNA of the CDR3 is TGTGCCAGCAGTGAGTACATACAGGGGATCCATGGCTACACCTTC.

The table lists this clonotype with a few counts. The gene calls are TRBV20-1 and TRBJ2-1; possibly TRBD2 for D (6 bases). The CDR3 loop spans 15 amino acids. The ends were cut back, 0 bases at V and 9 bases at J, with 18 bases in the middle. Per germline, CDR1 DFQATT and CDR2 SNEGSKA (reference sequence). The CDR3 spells CSARDFVRKGLEQFF. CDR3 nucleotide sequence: TGCAGTGCTAGAGATTTCGTTAGGAAGGGACTTGAGCAGTTCTTC.

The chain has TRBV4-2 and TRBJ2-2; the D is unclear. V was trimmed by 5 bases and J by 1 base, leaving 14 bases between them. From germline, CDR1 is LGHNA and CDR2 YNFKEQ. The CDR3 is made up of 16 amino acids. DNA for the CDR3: TGTGCCAGCAGCTCTTTCTCCCCCGAGAACACCGGGGAGCTGTTTTTT. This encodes CASSSFSPENTGELFF.

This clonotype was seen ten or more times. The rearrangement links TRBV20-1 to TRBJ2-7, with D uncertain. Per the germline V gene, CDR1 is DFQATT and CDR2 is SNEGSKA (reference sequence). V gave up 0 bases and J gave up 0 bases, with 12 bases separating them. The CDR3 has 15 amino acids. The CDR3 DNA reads TGCAGTGCTAGAGATAAGGAGAGACCCTCCTACGAGCAGTACTTC. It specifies CSARDKERPSYEQYF.

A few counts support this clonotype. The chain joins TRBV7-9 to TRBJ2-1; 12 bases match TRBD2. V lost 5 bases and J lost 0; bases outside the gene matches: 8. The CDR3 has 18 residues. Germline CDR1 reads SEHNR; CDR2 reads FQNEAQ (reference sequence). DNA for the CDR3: TGTGCCAGCAGCCTCCTAGCGGGAGGGAGGGTCTCCTACAATGAGCAGTTCTTC. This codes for CASSLLAGGRVSYNEQFF.

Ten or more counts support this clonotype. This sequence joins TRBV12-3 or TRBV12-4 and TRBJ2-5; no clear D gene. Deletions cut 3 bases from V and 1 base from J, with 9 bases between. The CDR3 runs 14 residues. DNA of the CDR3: TGTGCCAGCAGTTTGGCGGTCATCCAAGAGACCCAGTACTTC. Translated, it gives CASSLAVIQETQYF.

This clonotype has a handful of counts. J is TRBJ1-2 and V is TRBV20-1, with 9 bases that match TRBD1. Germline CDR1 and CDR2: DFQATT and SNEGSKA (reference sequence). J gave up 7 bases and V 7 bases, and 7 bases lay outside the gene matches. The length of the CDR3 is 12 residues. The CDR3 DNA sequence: TGCAGTGTTTCCGGGACAGGGCGTGGCTACACCTTC. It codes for CSVSGTGRGYTF.

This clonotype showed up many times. Here the CDR3 DNA reads TGTGCCAGCAGCTCTAACCACGAGCAGTACTTC. This codes for CASSSNHEQYF. The chain is built from TRBV12-3 or TRBV12-4 and TRBJ2-7, with no clear D. V lost 6 bases and J 5 bases, leaving 8 bases between the germline ends. The CDR3 has 11 amino acids.

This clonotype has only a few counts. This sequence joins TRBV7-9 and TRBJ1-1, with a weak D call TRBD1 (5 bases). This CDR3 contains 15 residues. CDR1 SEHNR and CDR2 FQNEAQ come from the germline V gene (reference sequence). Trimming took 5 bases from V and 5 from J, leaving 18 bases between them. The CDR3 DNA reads TGTGCCAGCAGCCCCACAGGTTCAACCGGGACTGAAGCTTTCTTT. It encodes CASSPTGSTGTEAFF.

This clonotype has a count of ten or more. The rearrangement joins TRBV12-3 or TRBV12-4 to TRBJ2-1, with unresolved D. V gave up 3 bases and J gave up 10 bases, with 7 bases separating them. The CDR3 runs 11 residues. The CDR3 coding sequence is TGTGCCAGCAGTTTTGCGTTCGAGCAGTTCTTC. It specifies CASSFAFEQFF.

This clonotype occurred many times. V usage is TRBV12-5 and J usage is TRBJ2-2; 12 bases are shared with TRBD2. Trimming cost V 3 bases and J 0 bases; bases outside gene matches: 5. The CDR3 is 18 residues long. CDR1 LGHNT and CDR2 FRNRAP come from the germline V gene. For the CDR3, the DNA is TGTGCTAGTGGTTTTCTACTAGCGGGGGGCTCGAACACCGGGGAGCTGTTTTTT. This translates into CASGFLLAGGSNTGELFF. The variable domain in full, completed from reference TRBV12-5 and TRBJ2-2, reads DARVTQTPRHKVTEMGQEVTMRCQPILGHNTVFWYRQTMMQGLELLAYFRNRAPLDDSGMPKDRFSAEMPDATLATLKIQPSEPRDSAVYFCASGFLLAGGSNTGELFFGEGSRLTVL.

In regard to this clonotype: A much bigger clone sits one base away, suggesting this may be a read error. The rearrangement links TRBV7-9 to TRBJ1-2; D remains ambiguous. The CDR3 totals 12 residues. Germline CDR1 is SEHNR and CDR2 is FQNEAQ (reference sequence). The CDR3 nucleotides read TGTGCCAGCAGCTTAGGTGATCGTGGCTACGCCTTC. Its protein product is CASSLGDRGYAF.

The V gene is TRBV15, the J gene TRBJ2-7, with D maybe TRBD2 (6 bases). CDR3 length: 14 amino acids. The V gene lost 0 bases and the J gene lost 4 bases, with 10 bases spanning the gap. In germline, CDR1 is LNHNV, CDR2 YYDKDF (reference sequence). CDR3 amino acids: CATSREGSGYEQYF. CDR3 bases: TGTGCCACCAGCAGAGAAGGCAGCGGGTACGAGCAGTACTTC.

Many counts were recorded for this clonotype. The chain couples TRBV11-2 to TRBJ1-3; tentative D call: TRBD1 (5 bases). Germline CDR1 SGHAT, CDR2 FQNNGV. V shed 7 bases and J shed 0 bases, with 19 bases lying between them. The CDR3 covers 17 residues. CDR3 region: CASIPFPGRNSGNTIYF. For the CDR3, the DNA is TGTGCCAGCATTCCTTTTCCGGGACGGAACTCTGGAAACACCATATATTTT.

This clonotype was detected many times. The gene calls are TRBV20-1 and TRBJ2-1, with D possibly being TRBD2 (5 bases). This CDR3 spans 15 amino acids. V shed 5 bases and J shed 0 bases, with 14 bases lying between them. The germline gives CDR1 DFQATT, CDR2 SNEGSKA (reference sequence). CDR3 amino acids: CSASLDSSSYNEQFF. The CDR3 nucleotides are TGCAGTGCTTCCCTGGACTCTTCCTCCTACAATGAGCAGTTCTTC.

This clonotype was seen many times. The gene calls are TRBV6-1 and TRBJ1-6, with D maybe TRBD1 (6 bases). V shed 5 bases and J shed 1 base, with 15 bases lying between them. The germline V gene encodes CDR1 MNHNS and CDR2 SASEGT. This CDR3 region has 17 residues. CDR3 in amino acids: CASSPTGMGSYNSPLHF. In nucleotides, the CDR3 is TGTGCCAGCAGTCCTACAGGGATGGGTTCCTATAATTCACCCCTCCACTTT.

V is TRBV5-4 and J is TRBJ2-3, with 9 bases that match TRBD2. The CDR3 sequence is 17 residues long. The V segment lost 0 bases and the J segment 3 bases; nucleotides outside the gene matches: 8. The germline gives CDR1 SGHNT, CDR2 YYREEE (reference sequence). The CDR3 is CASSLGYAGGPTDTQYF. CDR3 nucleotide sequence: TGTGCCAGCAGCTTGGGTTACGCGGGGGGGCCTACAGATACGCAGTATTTT.

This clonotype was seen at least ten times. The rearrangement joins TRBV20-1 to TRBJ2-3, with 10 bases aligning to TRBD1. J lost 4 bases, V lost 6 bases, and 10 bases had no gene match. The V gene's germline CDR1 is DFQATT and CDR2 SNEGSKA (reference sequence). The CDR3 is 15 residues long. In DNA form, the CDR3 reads TGCAGTGCCACCGACAGGGGGCTGGGTTCAGATACGCAGTATTTT. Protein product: CSATDRGLGSDTQYF.

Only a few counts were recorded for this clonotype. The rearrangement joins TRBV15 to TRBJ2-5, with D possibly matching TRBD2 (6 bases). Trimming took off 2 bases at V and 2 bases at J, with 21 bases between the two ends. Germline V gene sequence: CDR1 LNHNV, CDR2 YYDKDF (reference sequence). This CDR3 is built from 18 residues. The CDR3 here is CATSRPPIAGGWQETQYF. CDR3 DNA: TGTGCCACCAGCAGACCCCCTATCGCTGGGGGGTGGCAAGAGACCCAGTACTTC. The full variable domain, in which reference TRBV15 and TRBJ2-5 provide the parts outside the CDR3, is DAMVIQNPRYQVTQFGKPVTLSCSQTLNHNVMYWYQQKSSQAPKLLFHYYDKDFNNEADTPDNFQSRRPNTSFCFLDIRSPGLGDTAMYLCATSRPPIAGGWQETQYFGPGTRLLVL.

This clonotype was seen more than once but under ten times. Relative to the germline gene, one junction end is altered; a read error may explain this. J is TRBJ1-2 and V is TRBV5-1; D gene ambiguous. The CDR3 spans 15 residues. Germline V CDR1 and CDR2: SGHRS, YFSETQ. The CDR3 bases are TGTGCCAGCAGCTTGGTGGATATAGCTAACTATGGCTACACCTTC. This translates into CASSLVDIANYGYTF.

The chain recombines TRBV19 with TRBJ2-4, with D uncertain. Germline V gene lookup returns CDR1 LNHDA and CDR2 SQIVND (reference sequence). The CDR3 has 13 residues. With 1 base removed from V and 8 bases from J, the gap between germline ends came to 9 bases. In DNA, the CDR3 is TGTGCCAGTAGTATAGGACCAGAAGACATTCAGTACTTC. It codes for CASSIGPEDIQYF. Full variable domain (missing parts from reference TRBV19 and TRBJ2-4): DGGITQSPKYLFRKEGQNVTLSCEQNLNHDAMYWYRQDPGQGLRLIYYSQIVNDFQKGDIAEGYSVSREKKESFPLTVTSAQKNPTAFYLCASSIGPEDIQYFGAGTRLSVL.

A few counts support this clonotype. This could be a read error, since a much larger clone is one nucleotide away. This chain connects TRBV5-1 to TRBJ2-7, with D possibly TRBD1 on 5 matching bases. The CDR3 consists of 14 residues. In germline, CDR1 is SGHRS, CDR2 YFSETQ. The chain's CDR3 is CASGIDQGSCEQYF. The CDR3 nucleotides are TGCGCCAGCGGGATCGACCAGGGCTCCTGCGAGCAGTACTTC. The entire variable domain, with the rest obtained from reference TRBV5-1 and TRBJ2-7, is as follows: KAGVTQTPRYLIKTRGQQVTLSCSPISGHRSVSWYQQTPGQGLQFLFEYFSETQRNKGNFPGRFSGRQFSNSRSEMNVSTLELGDSALYLCASGIDQGSCEQYFGPGTRLTVT.

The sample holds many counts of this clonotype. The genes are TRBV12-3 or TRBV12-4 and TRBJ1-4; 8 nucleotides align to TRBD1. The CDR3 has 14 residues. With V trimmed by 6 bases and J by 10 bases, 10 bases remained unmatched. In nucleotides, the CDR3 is TGTGCCAGCAGCAATGACAGGGGTTGGAGAAAACTGTTTTTT. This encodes CASSNDRGWRKLFF.

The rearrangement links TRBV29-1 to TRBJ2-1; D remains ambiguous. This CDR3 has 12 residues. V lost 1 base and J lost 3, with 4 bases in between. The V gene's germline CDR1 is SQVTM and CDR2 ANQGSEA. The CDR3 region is CSVEADYNEQFF. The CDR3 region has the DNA TGCAGCGTTGAAGCTGACTACAATGAGCAGTTCTTC.